The sequence of this T cell receptor (beta chain) was determined in a study of blood T cells in healthy people across ages. CDR3 length equals 13 residues. Looked up from germline, CDR1 is LNHDA and CDR2 is SQIVND (reference sequence). In its sample, this clonotype was seen a few times. For the second PCR, which ran for 7 to 11 cycles, a sample-barcoded 5' primer and a J-beta primer mix were used. Each CDR3 protein is one row after TCRdb ran MiXCR on the 5' RACE reads. The table records some 760,000 distinct CDR3 sequences, about 25% of them present only once. The same sample was also studied in work on T cells of mothers and their children.

The chain employs TRBV19 and TRBJ2-5; D gene uncertain. The J call may be mistaken, given a closer DNA end match to TRBJ2-1. The receptor comes from a boy between 10 and 17 years old in good health. The sample comprised blood. The CDR3 nucleotides read TGTGCCAGTAGTACAATAGAGACTGATGAGCAGTTCTTC. Translated, it gives CASSTIETDEQFF.